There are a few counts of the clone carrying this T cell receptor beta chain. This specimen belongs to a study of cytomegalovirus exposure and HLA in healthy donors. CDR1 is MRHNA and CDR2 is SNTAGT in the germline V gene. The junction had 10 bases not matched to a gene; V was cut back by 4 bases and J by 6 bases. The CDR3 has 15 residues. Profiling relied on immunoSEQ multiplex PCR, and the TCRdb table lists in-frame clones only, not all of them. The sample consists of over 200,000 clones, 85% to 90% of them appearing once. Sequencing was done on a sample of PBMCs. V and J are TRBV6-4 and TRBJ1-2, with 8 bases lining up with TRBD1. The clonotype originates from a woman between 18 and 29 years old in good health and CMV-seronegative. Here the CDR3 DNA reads TGTGCCAGCAGTGCGACTCCGACAGGGGAGAATGGCTACACCTTC. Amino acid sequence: CASSATPTGENGYTF.